Following are 26 T cell receptor beta chains from one sample sequenced in a study of cytomegalovirus exposure and HLA in healthy donors. It was with 60 Vbeta and 13 Jbeta primers that the PCR ran. This table comes from immunoSEQ multiplex PCR, and its TCRdb copy is limited to in-frame clones, with some not included. The table includes around 190,000 clones, roughly 80% detected once. The material sequenced was PBMCs. The receptors stem from a man in his forties in good health and CMV-seropositive.

The rearrangement uses TRBV5-1 and TRBJ2-1; 10 bases line up with TRBD2. Trimming took 3 bases from V and 2 from J; bases not matched to a gene: 2. Germline-derived CDR1 and CDR2 are SGHRS and YFSETQ. This CDR3 region has 15 residues. The CDR3 sequence is CASSYTSGAYNEQFF. CDR3 DNA sequence: TGCGCCAGCAGCTATACTAGCGGGGCCTACAATGAGCAGTTCTTC.

The genes are TRBV6-1 and TRBJ2-7; 7 nucleotides match TRBD1. V gave up 4 bases and J gave up 3 bases; unmatched junction bases: 9. Germline assignment: CDR1 MNHNS and CDR2 SASEGT. This CDR3 has 15 residues. The CDR3 bases are TGTGCCAGCAGTGCGCAACCGGGACAGAGCTACGAGCAGTACTTC. As protein: CASSAQPGQSYEQYF.

This clone was found a few times. The chain carries TRBV19 and TRBJ1-2; D gene ambiguous. Deletions cut 3 bases from V and 8 bases from J, with 7 bases between. This CDR3 is 11 amino acids long. Germline CDR1 reads LNHDA; CDR2 reads SQIVND (reference sequence). The CDR3 is CASSIPPGYTF. The CDR3 region has the DNA TGTGCCAGTAGTATCCCTCCGGGCTACACCTTC.

The chain joins TRBV5-1 to TRBJ2-7; a possible D gene is TRBD2 (5 bases). This CDR3 spans 13 amino acids. Germline V gene data show CDR1 as SGHRS and CDR2 as YFSETQ. Trimming took 4 bases from V and 1 from J, leaving 9 bases between them. This CDR3 reads CASSVSGSYEQYF. CDR3 DNA sequence: TGCGCCAGCAGCGTCAGCGGTTCCTACGAGCAGTACTTC.

J is TRBJ2-7 and V is TRBV6-6; weak D call: TRBD1 (6 bases). Trimming removed 8 bases at V and 2 bases at J, with 19 bases between. This CDR3 is 15 amino acids long. Per the germline V gene, CDR1 is MNHNY and CDR2 is SVGAGI (reference sequence). CDR3 amino acids: CASLDPRGEPYEQYF. The CDR3 DNA is TGTGCCAGCCTAGACCCCAGGGGAGAGCCCTACGAGCAGTACTTC.

CDR3 sequence reads: CASSEGTGVPQHF. CDR3 DNA: TGTGCCAGCAGTGAAGGGACAGGGGTACCCCAGCATTTT. The chain uses TRBV2 and TRBJ1-5; 9 nucleotides agree with TRBD1. Germline V gene lookup returns CDR1 SNHLY and CDR2 FYNNEI. This CDR3 is built from 13 residues. V shed 1 base, J shed 10 bases, and the junction held 2 bases outside the gene matches.

V gene TRBV19 combines with J gene TRBJ2-1; D gene unclear. Germline values: CDR1 LNHDA, CDR2 SQIVND (reference sequence). V lost 3 bases and J 8 bases, leaving 11 bases between the germline ends. The CDR3 extends over 13 amino acids. The CDR3 loop is CASSIPPSDEQFF. CDR3 DNA: TGTGCCAGTAGTATCCCTCCCTCGGATGAGCAGTTCTTC.

The gene calls are TRBV7-2 and TRBJ2-7; D perhaps matches TRBD2 (6 bases). The germline V gene encodes CDR1 SGHTA and CDR2 FQGNSA. V gave up 5 bases and J gave up 2 bases, with 16 bases separating them. The CDR3 extends over 15 amino acids. The DNA for the CDR3 is TGTGCCAGCAGCCCGCTGCGGGGTGGGCCCTACGAGCAGTACTTC. This codes for CASSPLRGGPYEQYF.

V gene TRBV7-3 combines with J gene TRBJ2-1; TRBD2 aligns across 9 bases. The CDR3 covers 14 residues. Germline CDR1 SGHTA, CDR2 FQGTGA. V gave up 5 bases and J gave up 7 bases; unmatched junction bases: 6. As DNA, the CDR3 is TGTGCCAGCAGCCATAGCGGGGGCGGGAATGAGCAGTTCTTC. Amino acid sequence: CASSHSGGGNEQFF.

This sequence joins TRBV12-5 and TRBJ2-5, with a possible D match to TRBD1 (6 bases). V dropped 6 bases and J dropped 1 base, with 21 bases sitting between them. CDR3 length: 17 amino acids. Germline V gene lookup returns CDR1 LGHNT and CDR2 FRNRAP. The DNA for the CDR3 is TGTGCTAGTGGAAAGGGCCTAGGGGGTTGGGCCCAAGAGACCCAGTACTTC. Translation gives CASGKGLGGWAQETQYF.

For the CDR3, the DNA is TGCGCCAGCTCTGGACAGGGGGCGAGTGGCTACACCTTC. Residues: CASSGQGASGYTF. The rearrangement joins TRBV10-1 to TRBJ1-2; 11 bases map to TRBD1. V gave up 8 bases and J gave up 7 bases; unmatched junction bases: 6. The CDR3 is 13 residues long. Germline CDR1 and CDR2: WNHNN and SYGVQD (reference sequence).

The genes are TRBV6-6 and TRBJ2-2, with a weak D call TRBD1 (5 bases). Trimming removed 5 bases at V and 6 bases at J, with 10 bases between. Germline V gene sequence: CDR1 MNHNY, CDR2 SVGAGI (reference sequence). The CDR3 covers 13 residues. This CDR3 is CASSRQGAGELFF. In nucleotides, the CDR3 is TGTGCCAGCAGTCGGCAGGGTGCCGGGGAGCTGTTTTTT.

This clone has just a few counts. This chain links TRBV7-3 with TRBJ2-3; unclear D gene. V was trimmed by 3 bases and J by 0 bases, leaving 7 bases between them. CDR1 SGHTA and CDR2 FQGTGA come from the germline V gene. The CDR3 has 14 amino acids. Written as DNA, the CDR3 is TGTGCCAGCAGCTTCAGGTTTAGCACAGATACGCAGTATTTT. Protein product: CASSFRFSTDTQYF.

This chain links TRBV6-5 with TRBJ2-3, with 8 bases that match TRBD2. Per germline, CDR1 MNHEY and CDR2 SVGAGI. V shed 4 bases and J 3 bases; nucleotides not matched to a gene: 6. The CDR3 totals 15 residues. Written as DNA, the CDR3 is TGTGCCAGCAGTTGGCAGCGGGGGCCAACAGATACGCAGTATTTT. It translates to CASSWQRGPTDTQYF.

J is TRBJ1-4 and V is TRBV5-4; D unclear. The CDR3 has 16 amino acids. CDR1 and CDR2 (germline): SGHNT, YYREEE (reference sequence). V shed 0 bases and J shed 5 bases, with 14 bases lying between them. CDR3 in amino acids: CASSLDLTEPNEKLFF. DNA for the CDR3: TGTGCCAGCAGCTTGGATCTGACGGAGCCGAATGAAAAACTGTTTTTT.

The chain uses TRBV15 and TRBJ1-2; TRBD1 matches 7 bases. CDR1 is LNHNV and CDR2 is YYDKDF in the germline V gene (reference sequence). This CDR3 is 13 amino acids long. V was clipped by 1 base and J by 8 bases; unmatched bases: 4. The CDR3: CATSRGQGEGYTF. CDR3 coding DNA: TGTGCCACCAGCAGAGGACAGGGAGAGGGCTACACCTTC.

This sequence joins TRBV7-6 and TRBJ2-1; 12 bases agree with TRBD2. The CDR3 is 16 amino acids. CDR1 is SGHVS, CDR2 FNYEAQ, per germline. The V gene end was trimmed by 5 bases and the J gene end by 0 bases; junction bases not matched to a gene: 2. The CDR3: CASSRTSGVSYNEQFF. In DNA form, the CDR3 reads TGTGCCAGCAGCCGGACTAGCGGGGTCTCCTACAATGAGCAGTTCTTC.

The chain uses TRBV6-1 and TRBJ2-7; 7 nucleotides align to TRBD1. The CDR3 has 15 amino acids. Germline V gives CDR1 MNHNS, CDR2 SASEGT. Trimming removed 6 bases from V and 0 bases from J; junction bases left unmatched: 8. The CDR3 region is CASRAGTESSYEQYF. For the CDR3, the DNA is TGTGCCAGCAGGGCCGGGACAGAAAGCTCCTACGAGCAGTACTTC.

The chain joins TRBV9 to TRBJ2-7; D possibly corresponds to TRBD1 (7 bases). This CDR3 has 13 amino acids. Germline V gives CDR1 SGDLS, CDR2 YYNGEE. V lost 4 bases and J lost 3, with 11 bases in between. The CDR3 coding sequence is TGTGCCAGCAGCTTCCAGGGGGGCTACGAGCAGTACTTC. Residues: CASSFQGGYEQYF.

This chain uses TRBV2 with TRBJ1-6; TRBD1 is a possible D gene (5 bases). This CDR3 is built from 16 residues. CDR1 and CDR2 (germline): SNHLY, FYNNEI. V lost 6 bases and J lost 0, with 12 bases in between. CDR3 DNA: TGTGCCAGCAGACTCGACAGCAGCTCCTATAATTCACCCCTCCACTTT. Residues: CASRLDSSSYNSPLHF. The complete variable domain, with remaining parts taken from reference TRBV2 and TRBJ1-6, reads EPEVTQTPSHQVTQMGQEVILRCVPISNHLYFYWYRQILGQKVEFLVSFYNNEISEKSEIFDDQFSVERPDGSNFTLKIRSTKLEDSAMYFCASRLDSSSYNSPLHFGNGTRLTVT.

J is TRBJ1-5 and V is TRBV7-2, with TRBD1 as a possible D gene (6 bases). This CDR3 is built from 17 residues. Germline loops: CDR1 SGHTA, CDR2 FQGNSA. The V gene lost 1 base and the J gene lost 3 bases, with 16 bases spanning the gap. In DNA, the CDR3 is TGTGCCAGCAGCTTAGATCAGGGGACGGGGTACAATCAGCCCCAGCATTTT. Its translation is CASSLDQGTGYNQPQHF.

J is TRBJ2-6 and V is TRBV30, with 8 bases lining up with TRBD1. The germline V gene encodes CDR1 GTSNPN and CDR2 SVGIG (reference sequence). V lost 5 bases to trimming and J lost 0 bases; unmatched junction nucleotides: 3. CDR3 length equals 15 residues. CDR3 DNA: TGTGCCTGGGGACAGGGTCTCTCTGGGGCCAACGTCCTGACTTTC. Its protein is CAWGQGLSGANVLTF.

The DNA for the CDR3 is TGTGCCAGCAGAACCGGGACAGGAGCCACCGGGGAGCTGTTTTTT. Encoded protein: CASRTGTGATGELFF. J is TRBJ2-2 and V is TRBV6-1, with 8 bases aligning to TRBD1. This CDR3 has 15 residues. The trim removed 6 bases at V and 4 bases at J, leaving 7 bases unmatched. CDR1 is MNHNS and CDR2 is SASEGT in the germline V gene.

This chain connects TRBV11-3 to TRBJ2-1, with TRBD2 identical over 9 bases. The CDR3 contains 15 residues. The ends lost 8 bases at V and 4 bases at J; junction bases unmatched: 9. Per germline, CDR1 SGHNT and CDR2 YENEEA. CDR3 residues: CASPWGLAGYNEQFF. CDR3 DNA sequence: TGTGCCAGCCCCTGGGGGCTAGCGGGATACAATGAGCAGTTCTTC.

This chain joins TRBV10-3 and TRBJ2-7; D is ambiguous. The CDR3 extends over 14 amino acids. The ends were cut back, 3 bases at V and 2 bases at J, with 11 bases in the middle. The germline CDR1 and CDR2 sequences are ENHRY and SYGVKD. CDR3 DNA sequence: TGTGCCATCAGTGATCTGGGCCCAACCTACGAGCAGTACTTC. The encoded protein is CAISDLGPTYEQYF.

The chain links TRBV18 to TRBJ2-7, with TRBD2 identical over 10 bases. Germline V gene sequence: CDR1 KGHSH, CDR2 LQKENI. The CDR3 loop spans 15 amino acids. With 6 bases clipped from V and 2 bases from J, the junction kept 7 bases outside the gene matches. The CDR3 protein is CASSPGTSATYEQYF. The CDR3 nucleotides read TGTGCCAGCTCCCCTGGGACTAGCGCTACCTACGAGCAGTACTTC.